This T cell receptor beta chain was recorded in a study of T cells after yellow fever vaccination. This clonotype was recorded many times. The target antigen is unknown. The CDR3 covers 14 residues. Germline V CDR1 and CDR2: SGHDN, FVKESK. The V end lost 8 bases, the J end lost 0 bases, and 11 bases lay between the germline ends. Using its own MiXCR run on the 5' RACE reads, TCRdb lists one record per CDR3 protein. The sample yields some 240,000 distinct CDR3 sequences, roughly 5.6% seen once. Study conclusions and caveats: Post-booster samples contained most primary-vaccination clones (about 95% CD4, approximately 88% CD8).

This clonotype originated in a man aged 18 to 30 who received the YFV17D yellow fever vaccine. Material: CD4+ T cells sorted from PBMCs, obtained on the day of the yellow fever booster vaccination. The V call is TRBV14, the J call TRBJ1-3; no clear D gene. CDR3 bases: TGTGCCAGCTCACCAAGACTCTCTGGAAACACCATATATTTT. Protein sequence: CASSPRLSGNTIYF.